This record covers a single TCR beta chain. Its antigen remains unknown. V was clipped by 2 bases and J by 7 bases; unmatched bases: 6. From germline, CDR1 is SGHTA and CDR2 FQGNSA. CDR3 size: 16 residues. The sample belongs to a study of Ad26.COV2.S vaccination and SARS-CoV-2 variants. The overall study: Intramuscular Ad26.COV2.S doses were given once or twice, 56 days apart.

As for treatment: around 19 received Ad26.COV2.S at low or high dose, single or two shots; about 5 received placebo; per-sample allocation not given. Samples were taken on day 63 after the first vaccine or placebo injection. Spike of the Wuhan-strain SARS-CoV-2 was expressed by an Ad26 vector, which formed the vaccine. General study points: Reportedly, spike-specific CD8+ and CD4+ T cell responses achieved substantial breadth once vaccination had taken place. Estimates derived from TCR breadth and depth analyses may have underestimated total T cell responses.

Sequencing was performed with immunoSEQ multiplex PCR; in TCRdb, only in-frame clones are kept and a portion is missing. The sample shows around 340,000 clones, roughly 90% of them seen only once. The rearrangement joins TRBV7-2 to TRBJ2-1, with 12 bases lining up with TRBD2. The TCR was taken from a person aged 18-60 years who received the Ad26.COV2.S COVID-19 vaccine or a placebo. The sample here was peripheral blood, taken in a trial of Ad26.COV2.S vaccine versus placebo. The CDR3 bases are TGTGCCAGCAGCTTACGACTAGCGGGAGTGGGTAATGAGCAGTTCTTC. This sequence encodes CASSLRLAGVGNEQFF.